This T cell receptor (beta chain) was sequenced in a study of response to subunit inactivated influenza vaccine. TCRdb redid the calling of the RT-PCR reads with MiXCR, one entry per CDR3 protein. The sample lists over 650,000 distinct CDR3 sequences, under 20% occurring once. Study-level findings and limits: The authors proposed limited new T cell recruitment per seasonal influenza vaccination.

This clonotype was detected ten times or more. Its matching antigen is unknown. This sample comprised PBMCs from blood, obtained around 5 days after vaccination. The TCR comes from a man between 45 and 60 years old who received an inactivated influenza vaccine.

The CDR3 is CASSSDPGPDTQYF. The DNA for the CDR3 is TGTGCCAGCAGTTCGGACCCCGGCCCAGATACGCAGTATTTT. V is TRBV6-5 and J is TRBJ2-3, with D uncertain. This CDR3 has 14 residues. Germline lookup yields CDR1 MNHEY and CDR2 SVGAGI. V was clipped by 4 bases and J by 4 bases, with 12 bases between them.